A selection of T cell receptor beta chains follows, all from one sample in a study of shared clonotypes between healthy human individuals. Sequencing used immunoSEQ multiplex PCR; TCRdb keeps in-frame clones, though not all of them. The sample includes a few million clones, approximately 90% of them seen just once. The sample consisted of naive CD4+ T cells from PBMCs. Source of these receptors: a young man in good health. Some clones in this sample may be carry-over from other donors' samples. CDR3s include the opening cysteine and the closing phenylalanine or tryptophan. A D gene is named only where the DNA matches it firmly. For some rows the clone size is stated as once, few or many, or as a class when expanded; others skip it.

v_gene: TRBV5-1
j_gene: TRBJ1-1
d_gene: NA
abundance: NA
CDR3nt: TGCGCCAGCAGACTCTTGGGGGGCCAGAACACTGAAGCTTTCTTT
CDR3aa: CASRLLGGQNTEAFF

v_gene: TRBV5-1
j_gene: TRBJ2-3
d_gene: TRBD2
abundance: NA
CDR3nt: TGCGCCAGCAGCTTGATAGCGGGAACCGGGGGAGATACGCAGTATTTT
CDR3aa: CASSLIAGTGGDTQYF

v_gene: TRBV6-5
j_gene: TRBJ1-2
d_gene: NA
abundance: NA
CDR3nt: TGTGCCAGCAGTGACCGTCTGGGTGGCTACACCTTC
CDR3aa: CASSDRLGGYTF

v_gene: TRBV5-1
j_gene: TRBJ2-7
d_gene: TRBD2
abundance: NA
CDR3nt: TGCGCCAGCAGCTTGGGACTAGCGGGACTCATCCACGAGCAGTACTTC
CDR3aa: CASSLGLAGLIHEQYF

v_gene: TRBV7-9
j_gene: TRBJ1-1
d_gene: NA
abundance: few
CDR3nt: TGTGCCAGCAGCCCTGGACGGGCTTATGAAGCTTTCTTT
CDR3aa: CASSPGRAYEAFF

v_gene: TRBV4-2
j_gene: TRBJ2-7
d_gene: TRBD2
abundance: NA
CDR3nt: TGTGCCAGCACCTTGGGACTAGCGGACTACGAGCAGTACTTC
CDR3aa: CASTLGLADYEQYF

v_gene: TRBV5-4
j_gene: TRBJ1-1
d_gene: NA
abundance: NA
CDR3nt: TGTGCCAGCAGCCCCCAGGGGAGGAACACTGAAGCTTTCTTT
CDR3aa: CASSPQGRNTEAFF

v_gene: TRBV28
j_gene: TRBJ2-7
d_gene: TRBD2
abundance: NA
CDR3nt: TGTGCCAGCAGGCCCGGGGCTAGCGGGACCAACGAGCAGTACTTC
CDR3aa: CASRPGASGTNEQYF

v_gene: TRBV20-1
j_gene: TRBJ2-7
d_gene: TRBD1
abundance: NA
CDR3nt: TGCAGTGCCGGGACAGGGGATGAGCAGTACTTC
CDR3aa: CSAGTGDEQYF

v_gene: TRBV5-1
j_gene: TRBJ2-1
d_gene: NA
abundance: NA
CDR3nt: TGCGCCAGCAGCCAGGGACAGCCGGGGGTCAATGAGCAGTTCTTC
CDR3aa: CASSQGQPGVNEQFF

v_gene: TRBV6-6
j_gene: TRBJ2-7
d_gene: NA
abundance: NA
CDR3nt: TGTGCCAGCAGCCCGGGGACCCTCTACGAGCAGTACTTC
CDR3aa: CASSPGTLYEQYF

v_gene: TRBV7-6
j_gene: TRBJ1-2
d_gene: NA
abundance: NA
CDR3nt: TGTGCCAGCAGCGCTGGTTTTGGCTACACCTTC
CDR3aa: CASSAGFGYTF

v_gene: TRBV30
j_gene: TRBJ1-5
d_gene: NA
abundance: few
CDR3nt: TGTGCCTGGAGTAGAGTATATAGCAATCAGCCCCAGCATTTT
CDR3aa: CAWSRVYSNQPQHF

v_gene: TRBV5-5
j_gene: TRBJ2-5
d_gene: NA
abundance: NA
CDR3nt: TGTGCCAGCAGCTCCGTCGGGGCTCGGGAGACCCAGTACTTC
CDR3aa: CASSSVGARETQYF

v_gene: TRBV5-1
j_gene: TRBJ2-7
d_gene: TRBD1
abundance: NA
CDR3nt: TGCGCCAGCAGCTTGACTGGGACAGGAACGTCCTACGAGCAGTACTTC
CDR3aa: CASSLTGTGTSYEQYF

v_gene: TRBV6-5
j_gene: TRBJ2-7
d_gene: NA
abundance: NA
CDR3nt: TGTGCCAGCAGCCGGACGGCATCCTACGAGCAGTACTTC
CDR3aa: CASSRTASYEQYF

v_gene: TRBV7-9
j_gene: TRBJ2-6
d_gene: NA
abundance: NA
CDR3nt: TGTGCCAGCATCTCCCCGACAGACTCTGGGGCCAACGTCCTGACTTTC
CDR3aa: CASISPTDSGANVLTF

v_gene: TRBV28
j_gene: TRBJ2-1
d_gene: TRBD2
abundance: NA
CDR3nt: TGTGCCAGCAGTTCCTTAGCGGGAGTAACCTACAATGAGCAGTTCTTC
CDR3aa: CASSSLAGVTYNEQFF

v_gene: TRBV11-2
j_gene: TRBJ2-5
d_gene: NA
abundance: NA
CDR3nt: TGTGCCAGCAGCTTAGAAGGCGGTCCGGGGGAGACCCAGTACTTC
CDR3aa: CASSLEGGPGETQYF

v_gene: TRBV11-3
j_gene: TRBJ2-3
d_gene: NA
abundance: NA
CDR3nt: TGTGCCAGCAGCTTAGGAGCAAACCGGAGAGATACGCAGTATTTT
CDR3aa: CASSLGANRRDTQYF

v_gene: TRBV27
j_gene: TRBJ2-7
d_gene: NA
abundance: NA
CDR3nt: TGTGCCAGCAGTTTGGGGGCGGGGCCGGCCTACGAGCAGTACTTC
CDR3aa: CASSLGAGPAYEQYF

v_gene: TRBV29-1
j_gene: TRBJ2-3
d_gene: NA
abundance: NA
CDR3nt: TGCAGCGGCTCAAGCACAGATACGCAGTATTTT
CDR3aa: CSGSSTDTQYF

v_gene: TRBV6-1
j_gene: TRBJ2-1
d_gene: NA
abundance: NA
CDR3nt: TGTGCCAGCAGTGAATTAGACACCAGCAATGAGCAGTTCTTC
CDR3aa: CASSELDTSNEQFF

v_gene: TRBV4-2
j_gene: TRBJ1-2
d_gene: NA
abundance: NA
CDR3nt: TGTGCCAGCAGCCAAGAGGCAGGTCACGGCTACACCTTC
CDR3aa: CASSQEAGHGYTF

v_gene: TRBV5-1
j_gene: TRBJ2-5
d_gene: NA
abundance: NA
CDR3nt: TGCGCCAGCAGAATGGACAGTGCTCAGGGAGAGACCCAGTACTTC
CDR3aa: CASRMDSAQGETQYF

v_gene: TRBV28
j_gene: TRBJ2-1
d_gene: NA
abundance: NA
CDR3nt: TGTGCCAGCAACTACCTAGCCAGTGTCTACAATGAGCAGTTCTTC
CDR3aa: CASNYLASVYNEQFF

v_gene: TRBV27
j_gene: TRBJ2-3
d_gene: NA
abundance: NA
CDR3nt: TGTGCCAGCAGGACTAGTTTTTCGGGGCTCACAGATACGCAGTATTTT
CDR3aa: CASRTSFSGLTDTQYF

v_gene: TRBV6-6
j_gene: TRBJ2-1
d_gene: NA
abundance: NA
CDR3nt: TGTGCCAGCTCAACTAGCTCCTACAATGAGCAGTTCTTC
CDR3aa: CASSTSSYNEQFF

v_gene: TRBV5-4
j_gene: TRBJ2-1
d_gene: TRBD2
abundance: NA
CDR3nt: TGTGCCAGCAGCTTGATGGTGGCGGGGGGCCGGGAACAGTTCTTC
CDR3aa: CASSLMVAGGREQFF

v_gene: TRBV6-4
j_gene: TRBJ2-7
d_gene: NA
abundance: NA
CDR3nt: TGTGCCAGCAGAGTCTACCCGGACAGACCAACCTACGAGCAGTACTTC
CDR3aa: CASRVYPDRPTYEQYF

v_gene: TRBV4-1
j_gene: TRBJ2-3
d_gene: NA
abundance: NA
CDR3nt: TGCGCCAGCAGCCAGCTCGGGGCGGTGTGGGGAGATACGCAGTATTTT
CDR3aa: CASSQLGAVWGDTQYF

v_gene: TRBV30
j_gene: TRBJ2-7
d_gene: NA
abundance: NA
CDR3nt: TGTGCCTGGAGTGGAAGAGGCTACGAGCAGTACTTC
CDR3aa: CAWSGRGYEQYF

v_gene: TRBV7-3
j_gene: TRBJ2-2
d_gene: NA
abundance: few
CDR3nt: TGTGCCAGCAGCCGCGATCGCGGGGAGCTGTTTTTT
CDR3aa: CASSRDRGELFF

v_gene: TRBV6-5
j_gene: TRBJ2-1
d_gene: NA
abundance: NA
CDR3nt: TGTGCCAGCAGGGGCCGGGTCTACAATGAGCAGTTCTTC
CDR3aa: CASRGRVYNEQFF

v_gene: TRBV18
j_gene: TRBJ1-2
d_gene: NA
abundance: NA
CDR3nt: TGTGCCAGCTCACCCAGCCTGTTCCGGGGACGAGGGAACTATGGCTACACCTTC
CDR3aa: CASSPSLFRGRGNYGYTF

v_gene: TRBV10-3
j_gene: TRBJ2-3
d_gene: NA
abundance: NA
CDR3nt: TGTGCCATCAGTGAGGGGCGTGGAGATACGCAGTATTTT
CDR3aa: CAISEGRGDTQYF

v_gene: TRBV28
j_gene: TRBJ1-3
d_gene: NA
abundance: NA
CDR3nt: TGTGCCAGCAGTCGCCCGAACACCATATATTTT
CDR3aa: CASSRPNTIYF

v_gene: TRBV27
j_gene: TRBJ2-7
d_gene: NA
abundance: NA
CDR3nt: TGTGCCAGCAGGAAGGCACCTAGTACCTACGAGCAGTACTTC
CDR3aa: CASRKAPSTYEQYF

v_gene: TRBV4-2
j_gene: TRBJ1-4
d_gene: NA
abundance: NA
CDR3nt: TGTGCCAGCAGCCAACTGGGAGGGGGTGAAAAACTGTTTTTT
CDR3aa: CASSQLGGGEKLFF

v_gene: TRBV5-1
j_gene: TRBJ2-4
d_gene: NA
abundance: NA
CDR3nt: TGCGCCAGCAGCTTACCGGACAGTCGAAGGTCCAAAAACATTCAGTACTTC
CDR3aa: CASSLPDSRRSKNIQYF

v_gene: TRBV5-1
j_gene: TRBJ2-1
d_gene: NA
abundance: NA
CDR3nt: TGCGCCAGCAGCCAGACTAGTTTGGGGCTCCTTAAGGGGGATGAGCAGTTCTTC
CDR3aa: CASSQTSLGLLKGDEQFF

v_gene: TRBV5-1
j_gene: TRBJ2-7
d_gene: NA
abundance: NA
CDR3nt: TGCGCCAGCAGCTTGCGGACGGGAGCTACTTCCTACGAGCAGTACTTC
CDR3aa: CASSLRTGATSYEQYF

v_gene: TRBV5-1
j_gene: TRBJ1-2
d_gene: NA
abundance: NA
CDR3nt: TGCGCCAGCAGCGTCTCCGCGGGGTATGGCTACACCTTC
CDR3aa: CASSVSAGYGYTF

v_gene: TRBV12-5
j_gene: TRBJ2-5
d_gene: NA
abundance: NA
CDR3nt: TGTGCTAGTGGTTTGTCAAGAGGGAAGGGGTGGACCCAGTACTTC
CDR3aa: CASGLSRGKGWTQYF

v_gene: TRBV29-1
j_gene: TRBJ2-5
d_gene: NA
abundance: NA
CDR3nt: TGCAGCGCAGACACTCCTGGTGGGGAGACCCAGTACTTC
CDR3aa: CSADTPGGETQYF

v_gene: TRBV2
j_gene: TRBJ1-6
d_gene: NA
abundance: few
CDR3nt: TGTGCCTGCCTGGGGGAGAGGGATTCACCCCTCCACTTT
CDR3aa: CACLGERDSPLHF

v_gene: TRBV5-1
j_gene: TRBJ2-2
d_gene: TRBD1
abundance: NA
CDR3nt: TGCGCCAGCAGCTTCCAGGGGGCGAACACCGGGGAGCTGTTTTTT
CDR3aa: CASSFQGANTGELFF

v_gene: TRBV27
j_gene: TRBJ2-3
d_gene: TRBD2
abundance: NA
CDR3nt: TGTGCCAGCAGACCTGATCGACTAGCGGGAGGGCTTGATACGCAGTATTTT
CDR3aa: CASRPDRLAGGLDTQYF

v_gene: TRBV11-2
j_gene: TRBJ2-5
d_gene: NA
abundance: once
CDR3nt: TGTGCCAGCAGCAGAGACAGCCAAGAGACCCAGTACTTC
CDR3aa: CASSRDSQETQYF

v_gene: TRBV28
j_gene: TRBJ1-1
d_gene: NA
abundance: NA
CDR3nt: TGTGCCAGCAGTCTCGACACTGAAGCTTTCTTT
CDR3aa: CASSLDTEAFF

v_gene: TRBV15
j_gene: TRBJ1-1
d_gene: NA
abundance: NA
CDR3nt: TGTGCCACCAGCAGAGATCCAGAGAACACTGAAGCTTTCTTT
CDR3aa: CATSRDPENTEAFF

v_gene: TRBV12-2
j_gene: TRBJ2-1
d_gene: NA
abundance: NA
CDR3nt: TGTGCAAGTCGCTTTTTTCCCAACAAACCGGGACAGGGGCGGGTCAGCAGTATTAATGAGCAGTTCTTC
CDR3aa: CASRFFPNKPGQGRVSSINEQFF